This T cell receptor (beta chain) was recovered during a study of blood T cell repertoires in COVID-19. Study-wide context: COVID-19 samples, acute and convalescent, were from the United States, Italy and Spain.

Original methodology: Quantification of nucleated cells was approximated via reference gene primer amplification. Libraries were prepared by immunoSEQ multiplex PCR; TCRdb keeps only in-frame clonotypes and omits some of them. V and J calls and clone size are copied from that table; D and trimming were computed from the DNA. Of about 77,000 clones listed, 75% to 85% are singletons. CDR3 length: 14 residues. Losses at the gene ends were 4 bases for V and 4 bases for J; bases not matched to a gene: 6. CDR1 and CDR2 from the germline V gene are LNHDA and SQIVND (reference sequence). V usage is TRBV19 and J usage is TRBJ2-5, with 7 bases identical to TRBD2. The origin of this receptor is a woman in her 70s with acute or convalescent COVID-19. Sequenced material: peripheral blood. CDR3 region: CASSNWASGETQYF. CDR3 sequence (DNA): TGTGCCAGTAGTAATTGGGCTAGCGGAGAGACCCAGTACTTC.